A selection of T cell receptor beta chains follows, all from one sample in a study of memory CD4+ T cells and cytomegalovirus serostatus. Assay: immunoSEQ multiplex PCR; the TCRdb copy retains only in-frame clones and omits some. The table lists fewer than 75,000 clones, 70% to 85% of them singletons. The source material was memory CD4+ T cells from blood. The receptors originated from an adult in good health and CMV-seronegative. CDR3s include the opening cysteine and the closing phenylalanine or tryptophan. A D gene is named only where the DNA matches it firmly.

>TRBV2|TRBJ2-3|NA
CASRVQTYGDTQYF
>TRBV19|TRBJ1-2|NA
CASYSQNYGYTF
>TRBV19|TRBJ1-5|NA
CASSKTAVYSNQPQHF
>TRBV28|TRBJ1-1|NA
CASSSRLQAFF
>TRBV4-2|TRBJ2-3|NA
CASSPFEGTDTQYF
>TRBV2|TRBJ2-2|NA
CASSESSTGELFF
>TRBV28|TRBJ2-2|NA
CASSLVVRPLRTGELFF
>TRBV27|TRBJ2-1|TRBD1
CASSSTGIYNEQFF
>TRBV5-4|TRBJ2-1|NA
CASSLRWAGTDEQFF
>TRBV13|TRBJ1-1|TRBD1
CASSLKQGVTEAFF
>TRBV28|TRBJ1-6|NA
CASSPDSYNSPLHF
>TRBV27|TRBJ2-2|TRBD2
CASSLAPRASGIGTGELFF
>TRBV4-1|TRBJ2-3|NA
CASNPTGSTDTQYF
>TRBV29-1|TRBJ2-3|TRBD2
CSVGGLAGAALRYF
>TRBV6-6|TRBJ2-1|TRBD2
CASSQTLAGAGNEQFF
>TRBV30|TRBJ1-6|NA
CAWTRSNSPLHF
>TRBV12-5|TRBJ1-3|NA
CASGLSGAYGNTIYF
>TRBV9|TRBJ2-5|TRBD1
CASSVEQGISETQYF
>TRBV5-1|TRBJ2-1|TRBD1
CASSKGTGRVEQFF
>TRBV12-5|TRBJ2-1|TRBD2
CASGLASGRAYNEQFF
>TRBV19|TRBJ2-5|NA
CASSRQDQETQYF
>TRBV2|TRBJ1-2|TRBD1
CASSSTYRGLTNYGYTF
>TRBV6-5|TRBJ1-2|TRBD1
CASSPGTGAVRGYTF
>TRBV5-1|TRBJ2-3|TRBD1
CASRSVAGGPDTQYF
>TRBV29-1|TRBJ1-2|NA
CSVDRGLANYGYTF
>TRBV7-2|TRBJ2-1|NA
CASRKGENEQFF
>TRBV19|TRBJ1-6|NA
CASSISPRGNSPLHF
>TRBV7-9|TRBJ1-4|NA
CASSQGGLTTNEKLFF
>TRBV5-6|TRBJ1-2|NA
CASRPRGHTSTF
>TRBV5-6|TRBJ1-2|NA
CASSLDQGLRGYTF
>TRBV7-8|TRBJ1-3|TRBD1
CASSLKRTGGNANTIYF
>TRBV2|TRBJ2-7|TRBD2
CASKTAGGGYLLGQYF
>TRBV7-2|TRBJ2-4|NA
CASSLTGFNEENIQYF
>TRBV4-1|TRBJ1-1|TRBD1
CASSQVGGQGIFGAFF
>TRBV21-1|TRBJ1-5|NA
CASGQRQNQPQHF
>TRBV15|TRBJ1-4|NA
CATSRDDGNWEKLFF
>TRBV18|TRBJ2-3|NA
CASSPGQPDTQYF
>TRBV15|TRBJ2-1|NA
CTTEAGRANEQFF
>TRBV15|TRBJ2-5|TRBD2
CATSAPLGLAGGGGETQYF
>TRBV4-1|TRBJ2-7|TRBD1
CASSQGQGASSYEQYF
>TRBV29-1|TRBJ2-2|TRBD1
CSVEGSGTGHTGELFF
>TRBV18|TRBJ1-5|NA
CASSLTQGSSNQPQHF
>TRBV19|TRBJ2-2|TRBD2
CASSRTSGRVGELFF